The present T cell receptor (beta chain) was sequenced within a study of vaccination and CD4 T cells after COVID-19. Whole-study results and caveats: Median SARS-CoV-2-reactive clonotype numbers went up from around 19 to 38, but not significantly.

The Oncomine TCR Beta short-read assay generated sequence data from the DNA of cultured CD4+ T cells. MiXCR was run by TCRdb on the PCR reads, yielding one entry per CDR3 protein. The data contain some 13,000 distinct CDR3 sequences, under 75% of them seen just once; the ten biggest clones take up roughly a sixth. This clonotype was seen more than once but under ten times. The target antigen is unknown. Treatment in this sample: approximately nine-day PBMC culture with coronavirus spike peptide pools or control peptides (ViraFEST assay). Researchers reported culturing about 2 million PBMCs per well with about 10 IU/ml IL-2 and about 9 ug/ml peptide pools. The V end lost 4 bases, the J end lost 0 bases, and 18 bases lay between the germline ends. Germline V CDR1 and CDR2: MNHEY, SMNVEV (reference sequence). This CDR3 region has 17 residues.

The rearrangement links TRBV27 to TRBJ1-2; perhaps TRBD1 as D (6 bases). The TCR was taken from a human donor who had recovered from COVID-19. The sample taken for sequencing was CD4+ T cells from blood, cultured in vitro. Written as DNA, the CDR3 is TGTGCCAGCAGTTCGAGTTTTTTGAGGGACACTAACTATGGCTACACCTTC. This sequence encodes CASSSSFLRDTNYGYTF.